This T cell receptor (beta chain) was found in a study of CD8 T cells in Susac syndrome. Random-hexamer reverse transcription was applied to roughly 0.5 to 1 ug RNA. By means of immunoSEQ multiplex PCR, TCR beta CDR3 spanning 54 Vbeta and 13 Jbeta underwent amplification. TCRdb reanalysed the immunoSEQ multiplex PCR reads using MiXCR and keeps one entry per CDR3 protein. The sample has over 70,000 distinct CDR3 sequences; about 96% are singletons. Trimming removed 2 bases from V and 7 bases from J, with 15 bases in between. The CDR3 runs 14 residues. Germline assignment: CDR1 DFQATT and CDR2 SNEGSKA (reference sequence).

Sequenced: CD8+ T cells from PBMCs. This clonotype originated in a human donor with Susac syndrome. V gene TRBV20-1 combines with J gene TRBJ2-1; D may match TRBD1 or TRBD2 (6 bases each). The CDR3 nucleotides read TGCAGTGCTAGAACCGGGAAAGGGGGGAATGAGCAGTTCTTC. Residues: CSARTGKGGNEQFF.